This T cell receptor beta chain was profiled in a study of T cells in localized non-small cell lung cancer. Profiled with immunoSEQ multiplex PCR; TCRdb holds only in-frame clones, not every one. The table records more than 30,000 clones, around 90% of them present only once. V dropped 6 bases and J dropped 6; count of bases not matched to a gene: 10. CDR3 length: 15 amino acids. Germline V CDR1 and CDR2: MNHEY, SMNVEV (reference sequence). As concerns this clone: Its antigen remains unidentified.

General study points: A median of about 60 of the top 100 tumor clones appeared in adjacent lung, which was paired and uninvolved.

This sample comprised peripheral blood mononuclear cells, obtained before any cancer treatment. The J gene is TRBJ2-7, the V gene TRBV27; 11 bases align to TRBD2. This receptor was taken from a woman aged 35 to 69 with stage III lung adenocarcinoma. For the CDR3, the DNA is TGTGCCAGCAGGCAGACGACTAGCGGGACTCTCGAGCAGTACTTC. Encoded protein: CASRQTTSGTLEQYF.